Listed below are T cell receptor beta chains from one sample, sequenced in a study of control samples from healthy donors and cancer patients. Here immunoSEQ multiplex PCR was the method, and the copy in TCRdb shows in-frame clones only, minus some. Among around 150,000 clones listed, approximately 88% were seen once. Sequencing was carried out using blood. These receptors originate from a man aged 30 to 39 in good health. Both conserved end residues are part of each CDR3. Each record gives: CDR3 protein, CDR3 DNA, D gene, clone size, V gene, J gene. The D gene is left open where the match is weak. The size entry is marked missing in some rows and otherwise reads once, few, many or a size class.

CDR3 protein: CASSLAGETRYGYTF
CDR3 DNA: TGCGCCAGCAGCTTGGCCGGGGAGACCAGATATGGCTACACCTTC
D gene: .
clone size: .
V gene: TRBV5-1
J gene: TRBJ1-2

CDR3 protein: CATSDRGLSGEAFF
CDR3 DNA: TGTGCCACCAGCGACAGGGGGTTGAGTGGGGAAGCTTTCTTT
D gene: TRBD1
clone size: .
V gene: TRBV24-1
J gene: TRBJ1-1

CDR3 protein: CASSQDHGGARNTQYF
CDR3 DNA: TGCGCCAGCAGCCAAGATCACGGGGGGGCTCGTAATACGCAGTATTTT
D gene: TRBD2
clone size: once
V gene: TRBV4-3
J gene: TRBJ2-3

CDR3 protein: CASSIQINQPQHF
CDR3 DNA: TGTGCCAGTAGTATACAAATCAATCAGCCCCAGCATTTT
D gene: .
clone size: .
V gene: TRBV19
J gene: TRBJ1-5

CDR3 protein: CASSLSGRLTDTQYF
CDR3 DNA: TGCGCCAGCAGTTTGAGCGGGAGGCTAACAGATACGCAGTATTTT
D gene: TRBD2
clone size: .
V gene: TRBV5-1
J gene: TRBJ2-3

CDR3 protein: CASSLGGGGAREQFF
CDR3 DNA: TGTGCCAGCAGCTTAGGTGGCGGGGGGGCGAGGGAGCAGTTCTTC
D gene: TRBD2
clone size: .
V gene: TRBV7-2
J gene: TRBJ2-1

CDR3 protein: CASAPGQSTAEREGHTGELFF
CDR3 DNA: TGTGCCAGCGCCCCGGGACAGTCGACTGCAGAGCGGGAGGGCCACACCGGGGAGCTGTTTTTT
D gene: .
clone size: .
V gene: TRBV21-1
J gene: TRBJ2-2

CDR3 protein: CASSSGLASEWQYF
CDR3 DNA: TGTGCCAGCAGCTCGGGACTAGCGAGTGAATGGCAGTACTTC
D gene: TRBD2
clone size: .
V gene: TRBV7-9
J gene: TRBJ2-7

CDR3 protein: CASSFGEAGGSETQYF
CDR3 DNA: TGTGCCAGCAGCTTCGGAGAAGCGGGGGGCTCAGAGACCCAGTACTTC
D gene: TRBD2
clone size: few
V gene: TRBV7-2
J gene: TRBJ2-5

CDR3 protein: CASSFDGTYEQYF
CDR3 DNA: TGTGCCAGCAGCTTTGACGGCACCTACGAGCAGTACTTC
D gene: .
clone size: .
V gene: TRBV7-9
J gene: TRBJ2-7

CDR3 protein: CASSLTPNEQFF
CDR3 DNA: TGTGCCAGCAGCCTGACTCCCAATGAGCAGTTCTTC
D gene: .
clone size: .
V gene: TRBV7-3
J gene: TRBJ2-1

CDR3 protein: CASSLQGSTDTQYF
CDR3 DNA: TGTGCCAGCAGCCTACAGGGTAGCACAGATACGCAGTATTTT
D gene: .
clone size: .
V gene: TRBV6-2/TRBV6-3
J gene: TRBJ2-3

CDR3 protein: CASSIRGSTNSYEQYF
CDR3 DNA: TGTGCCAGCAGCATAAGAGGATCGACAAATTCCTACGAGCAGTACTTC
D gene: .
clone size: .
V gene: TRBV13
J gene: TRBJ2-7

CDR3 protein: CASSERGDKSYEQYF
CDR3 DNA: TGTGCCAGCAGTGAAAGGGGGGACAAGTCCTACGAGCAGTACTTC
D gene: .
clone size: .
V gene: TRBV6-1
J gene: TRBJ2-7

CDR3 protein: CASSLDPSVFTEAFF
CDR3 DNA: TGTGCCAGCAGCTTAGATCCCAGCGTATTCACTGAAGCTTTCTTT
D gene: .
clone size: .
V gene: TRBV11-3
J gene: TRBJ1-1

CDR3 protein: CASSEAWQSYGYTF
CDR3 DNA: TGTGCCAGCAGTGAAGCGTGGCAGTCCTATGGCTACACCTTC
D gene: .
clone size: .
V gene: TRBV6-1
J gene: TRBJ1-2

CDR3 protein: CASSQATGGGETQYF
CDR3 DNA: TGCGCCAGCAGCCAAGCCACAGGGGGCGGAGAGACCCAGTACTTC
D gene: TRBD1
clone size: once
V gene: TRBV4-1
J gene: TRBJ2-5

CDR3 protein: CATRPGGRETQYF
CDR3 DNA: TGTGCCACTAGACCCGGGGGGAGAGAGACCCAGTACTTC
D gene: TRBD2
clone size: .
V gene: TRBV15
J gene: TRBJ2-5

CDR3 protein: CASSFSGVPYEQYF
CDR3 DNA: TGTGCCAGCAGCTTCTCTGGGGTCCCCTACGAGCAGTACTTC
D gene: .
clone size: .
V gene: TRBV11-2
J gene: TRBJ2-7

CDR3 protein: CATSDVSSGRVETQYF
CDR3 DNA: TGTGCCACCAGTGATGTGTCTAGCGGGAGGGTAGAGACCCAGTACTTC
D gene: TRBD2
clone size: .
V gene: TRBV24-1
J gene: TRBJ2-5

CDR3 protein: CASSLGAGELFF
CDR3 DNA: TGCGCCAGCAGCTTGGGGGCCGGGGAGCTGTTTTTT
D gene: .
clone size: .
V gene: TRBV5-1
J gene: TRBJ2-2

CDR3 protein: CASSPSDTRVAFF
CDR3 DNA: TGTGCCAGCTCACCGTCGGACACGCGGGTAGCTTTCTTT
D gene: .
clone size: .
V gene: TRBV18
J gene: TRBJ1-1

CDR3 protein: CATSPGGSYEQYF
CDR3 DNA: TGTGCCACCTCCCCAGGGGGCTCCTACGAGCAGTACTTC
D gene: TRBD1
clone size: .
V gene: TRBV19
J gene: TRBJ2-7

CDR3 protein: CASKDSSSYNEQFF
CDR3 DNA: TGTGCCAGCAAGGACAGTTCCTCCTACAATGAGCAGTTCTTC
D gene: .
clone size: .
V gene: TRBV2
J gene: TRBJ2-1

CDR3 protein: CASSPPGGVNYGYTF
CDR3 DNA: TGTGCCAGCAGCCCCCCCGGGGGGGTAAACTATGGCTACACCTTC
D gene: .
clone size: .
V gene: TRBV25-1
J gene: TRBJ1-2

CDR3 protein: CASSFGTGPYEQYF
CDR3 DNA: TGTGCCAGCAGCTTCGGGACAGGTCCCTACGAGCAGTACTTC
D gene: TRBD1
clone size: .
V gene: TRBV7-2
J gene: TRBJ2-7

CDR3 protein: CASKLTGGTLDSPLHF
CDR3 DNA: TGTGCCAGCAAGCTTACAGGGGGAACCTTAGATTCACCCCTCCACTTT
D gene: TRBD1
clone size: .
V gene: TRBV27
J gene: TRBJ1-6

CDR3 protein: CASSVGSPHSYNEQFF
CDR3 DNA: TGTGCCAGCAGCGTAGGAAGTCCCCACTCCTACAATGAGCAGTTCTTC
D gene: .
clone size: .
V gene: TRBV9
J gene: TRBJ2-1

CDR3 protein: CATSVTPGTSGTRYNEQFF
CDR3 DNA: TGTGCCACCAGTGTCACCCCGGGGACTAGCGGGACGCGCTACAATGAGCAGTTCTTC
D gene: TRBD2
clone size: .
V gene: TRBV24-1
J gene: TRBJ2-1

CDR3 protein: CASSTSGGGREQFF
CDR3 DNA: TGTGCCAGCAGTACTAGCGGGGGGGGACGTGAGCAGTTCTTC
D gene: TRBD2
clone size: .
V gene: TRBV27
J gene: TRBJ2-1

CDR3 protein: CASSLGRPSYEQYF
CDR3 DNA: TGTGCCAGCAGCTTGGGGCGGCCCTCCTACGAGCAGTACTTC
D gene: .
clone size: .
V gene: TRBV5-6
J gene: TRBJ2-7

CDR3 protein: CASSQPERDTQYF
CDR3 DNA: TGTGCCAGCAGCCAACCCGAAAGGGATACGCAGTATTTT
D gene: .
clone size: .
V gene: TRBV7-9
J gene: TRBJ2-3

CDR3 protein: CASSTPRGDTIYF
CDR3 DNA: TGTGCCAGCAGTACACCCAGGGGGGACACCATATATTTT
D gene: TRBD1
clone size: once
V gene: TRBV6-6
J gene: TRBJ1-3

CDR3 protein: CASSRDRVNTGELFF
CDR3 DNA: TGTGCCAGCAGCCGGGACAGGGTTAACACCGGGGAGCTGTTTTTT
D gene: TRBD1
clone size: .
V gene: TRBV7-2
J gene: TRBJ2-2

CDR3 protein: CASSVVGSRGETQYF
CDR3 DNA: TGTGCCAGCAGCGTAGTAGGGTCAAGGGGAGAGACCCAGTACTTC
D gene: .
clone size: .
V gene: TRBV9
J gene: TRBJ2-5

CDR3 protein: CASSETSGNIQYF
CDR3 DNA: TGTGCCAGCAGCGAAACTAGCGGAAACATTCAGTACTTC
D gene: TRBD2
clone size: .
V gene: TRBV7-8
J gene: TRBJ2-4

CDR3 protein: CASSKVGRGRGPANYGYTF
CDR3 DNA: TGTGCCAGCAGCAAAGTCGGTAGAGGAAGGGGGCCTGCTAACTATGGCTACACCTTC
D gene: .
clone size: .
V gene: TRBV21-1
J gene: TRBJ1-2

CDR3 protein: CATQTGGDQPQHF
CDR3 DNA: TGTGCCACCCAGACCGGTGGTGATCAGCCCCAGCATTTT
D gene: .
clone size: few
V gene: TRBV15
J gene: TRBJ1-5

CDR3 protein: CASSSGGAVKTQYF
CDR3 DNA: TGTGCCAGCAGCTCCGGGGGGGCAGTAAAGACCCAGTACTTC
D gene: TRBD2
clone size: .
V gene: TRBV13
J gene: TRBJ2-5

CDR3 protein: CASSPPGQNNYGYTF
CDR3 DNA: TGTGCCAGCAGCCCCCCGGGACAGAATAACTATGGCTACACCTTC
D gene: TRBD1
clone size: .
V gene: TRBV11-3
J gene: TRBJ1-2

CDR3 protein: CASSVAAGGPDTQYF
CDR3 DNA: TGTGCCAGCAGCGTAGCGGCAGGGGGCCCAGATACGCAGTATTTT
D gene: TRBD1
clone size: .
V gene: TRBV9
J gene: TRBJ2-3

CDR3 protein: CASIKGGLGGKGEQFF
CDR3 DNA: TGTGCCAGCATCAAGGGAGGGCTGGGGGGCAAAGGTGAGCAGTTCTTC
D gene: .
clone size: .
V gene: TRBV2
J gene: TRBJ2-1

CDR3 protein: CSVEDGTGGASEQFF
CDR3 DNA: TGCAGCGTTGAAGATGGGACAGGGGGCGCGTCCGAGCAGTTCTTC
D gene: TRBD1
clone size: .
V gene: TRBV29-1
J gene: TRBJ2-1

CDR3 protein: CASSLGVGGAETQYF
CDR3 DNA: TGTGCCAGCAGCTTGGGGGTAGGGGGCGCGGAGACCCAGTACTTC
D gene: TRBD1
clone size: .
V gene: TRBV5-4
J gene: TRBJ2-5

CDR3 protein: CATSRGPGTVAYEQYF
CDR3 DNA: TGTGCCACCAGCAGAGGTCCCGGCACCGTGGCCTACGAGCAGTACTTC
D gene: .
clone size: .
V gene: TRBV15
J gene: TRBJ2-7

CDR3 protein: CASSLGSSGAFF
CDR3 DNA: TGTGCCAGCAGCTTGGGTTCTTCTGGAGCTTTCTTT
D gene: .
clone size: once
V gene: TRBV7-2
J gene: TRBJ1-1

CDR3 protein: CASSVERGDTDTQYF
CDR3 DNA: TGTGCCAGCAGCGTAGAGCGGGGGGACACAGATACGCAGTATTTT
D gene: TRBD2
clone size: .
V gene: TRBV9
J gene: TRBJ2-3

CDR3 protein: CASSDSRNTEAFF
CDR3 DNA: TGTGCCAGCAGTGACAGCAGGAACACTGAAGCTTTCTTT
D gene: .
clone size: .
V gene: TRBV6-1
J gene: TRBJ1-1

CDR3 protein: CAISEGAGTGNTEAFF
CDR3 DNA: TGTGCCATCAGTGAGGGGGCCGGGACAGGGAACACTGAAGCTTTCTTT
D gene: TRBD1
clone size: .
V gene: TRBV10-3
J gene: TRBJ1-1

CDR3 protein: CASSRLRDVSDTQYF
CDR3 DNA: TGTGCCAGCAGCAGGTTAAGGGACGTGTCAGATACGCAGTATTTT
D gene: .
clone size: .
V gene: TRBV7-2
J gene: TRBJ2-3

CDR3 protein: CASSTWGPTYEQYF
CDR3 DNA: TGTGCCAGCAGTACGTGGGGTCCCACCTACGAGCAGTACTTC
D gene: .
clone size: .
V gene: TRBV6-6
J gene: TRBJ2-7

CDR3 protein: CASSPTDISGANVLTF
CDR3 DNA: TGTGCCAGCAGCCCCACCGACATTTCTGGGGCCAACGTCCTGACTTTC
D gene: .
clone size: .
V gene: TRBV27
J gene: TRBJ2-6

CDR3 protein: CASSLRDRNNSPLHF
CDR3 DNA: TGTGCCAGCAGCCTCCGGGACAGAAATAATTCACCCCTCCACTTT
D gene: TRBD1
clone size: .
V gene: TRBV7-3
J gene: TRBJ1-6

CDR3 protein: CASSSRQNYEQYF
CDR3 DNA: TGTGCCAGCAGCTCAAGACAGAATTACGAGCAGTACTTC
D gene: .
clone size: .
V gene: TRBV13
J gene: TRBJ2-7

CDR3 protein: CASSVLGVVATEAFF
CDR3 DNA: TGTGCCAGCAGCGTACTCGGCGTCGTGGCCACTGAAGCTTTCTTT
D gene: .
clone size: .
V gene: TRBV9
J gene: TRBJ1-1

CDR3 protein: CASSLLDRTHNEQFF
CDR3 DNA: TGTGCCAGCAGCTTATTGGATAGGACTCACAATGAGCAGTTCTTC
D gene: .
clone size: .
V gene: TRBV11-2
J gene: TRBJ2-1

CDR3 protein: CASSDPHRGGSDLRSYEQYF
CDR3 DNA: TGTGCCAGCAGTGACCCCCACCGTGGAGGGTCAGACCTTCGCTCCTACGAGCAGTACTTC
D gene: .
clone size: .
V gene: TRBV6-4
J gene: TRBJ2-7

CDR3 protein: CASSPDYTGELFF
CDR3 DNA: TGTGCCAGCAGCCCTGACTACACCGGGGAGCTGTTTTTT
D gene: .
clone size: .
V gene: TRBV7-2
J gene: TRBJ2-2

CDR3 protein: CATSAWQGRAGANVLTF
CDR3 DNA: TGTGCCACCAGTGCGTGGCAGGGGAGGGCTGGGGCCAACGTCCTGACTTTC
D gene: .
clone size: .
V gene: TRBV24-1
J gene: TRBJ2-6